The clone carrying this TCR beta chain has only one observation. This sample was included in a study of shared T cell receptors in the human thymus. The CDR3 is 15 residues long. With 6 bases clipped from V and 5 bases from J, the junction kept 8 bases outside the gene matches. Germline V lookup: CDR1 MNHEY, CDR2 SMNVEV (reference sequence). Sequencing used immunoSEQ multiplex PCR; TCRdb keeps in-frame clones, though not all of them. The data show hundreds of thousands of clones, with over 75% seen just once and around 0.0099% held by the top ten. This sample also belongs to another study, concerning human thymus T cells.

The gene calls are TRBV27 and TRBJ1-5; 9 nucleotides line up with TRBD1. Sequenced material: thymocytes. The receptor was derived from a boy younger than two with a congenital heart defect. CDR3 DNA sequence: TGTGCCAGCAGACCCCGACAGGGGGAACATCAGCCCCAGCATTTT. This gives the protein CASRPRQGEHQPQHF.